Each of the 32 T cell receptor beta chains below was sequenced from the same sample in a study of identical twins. TCRdb reprocessed the 5' RACE reads with MiXCR, giving one entry per CDR3 protein. The sample has 400,000 to 500,000 distinct CDR3 sequences, about a fifth seen once; the top ten hold around 10%. The material sequenced was naive T cells sorted from blood. The receptors were sampled from a man aged 45-60 years in good health.

The J gene is TRBJ1-4, the V gene TRBV7-9, with 9 bases aligning to TRBD1. Trimming cost V 5 bases and J 0 bases; bases outside gene matches: 7. The CDR3 is 17 amino acids. Germline V CDR1 and CDR2: SEHNR, FQNEAQ (reference sequence). The CDR3 region has the DNA TGTGCCAGCAGCAGCCGGGACAGGGAATCAACTAATGAAAAACTGTTTTTT. It yields the protein CASSSRDRESTNEKLFF.

The V gene is TRBV20-1, the J gene TRBJ2-3; a weak D match, TRBD2 (6 bases). V lost 0 bases and J lost 3, with 13 bases in between. The germline gives CDR1 DFQATT, CDR2 SNEGSKA (reference sequence). The CDR3 consists of 15 residues. As DNA, the CDR3 is TGCAGTGCTAGAGATATCGGGAGTTCAACAGATACGCAGTATTTT. It yields the protein CSARDIGSSTDTQYF.

This clonotype has a count of ten or more. This chain connects TRBV20-1 to TRBJ1-6; no definite D call. This CDR3 has 14 amino acids. Germline CDR1 is DFQATT and CDR2 is SNEGSKA (reference sequence). Trimming pared 5 bases from V and 9 bases from J, leaving 17 bases between. The CDR3 loop reads CSAGGRTASSPLHF. The CDR3 DNA reads TGCAGTGCTGGTGGGAGGACGGCAAGTTCACCCCTCCACTTT.

This clonotype was observed at least ten times. This chain joins TRBV20-1 and TRBJ2-7, with 8 bases that match TRBD1. V was clipped by 4 bases and J by 3 bases; unmatched bases: 5. This CDR3 is built from 13 residues. Germline values: CDR1 DFQATT, CDR2 SNEGSKA (reference sequence). The CDR3 protein is CSATGQEYYEQYF. As DNA, the CDR3 is TGCAGTGCTACGGGACAGGAGTACTACGAGCAGTACTTC.

The chain recombines TRBV21-1 with TRBJ2-1; TRBD2, the D gene given by the table, was not confirmed from the DNA. TRBV21-1 is an annotated pseudogene. The CDR3 runs 22 residues. The CDR3 DNA reads as TGTGCCAGCAGCACCCAGGTCCATCAACTAGCGGGAGTGGGGAGCTCCTACAATGAGCAGTTCTTC. Amino acids: CASSTQVHQLAGVGSSYNEQFF.

This chain connects TRBV4-2 to TRBJ2-1, with TRBD1 identical over 10 bases. This CDR3 spans 19 amino acids. Per germline, CDR1 LGHNA and CDR2 YNFKEQ. V lost 0 bases and J lost 0; bases outside the gene matches: 8. The CDR3 DNA reads TGTGCCAGCAGCCAAGAGGGGGGACAGGGGTCCAGCTCCTACAATGAGCAGTTCTTC. Its protein product is CASSQEGGQGSSSYNEQFF.

J is TRBJ2-7 and V is TRBV20-1; TRBD2 is a possible D gene (5 bases). Germline assignment: CDR1 DFQATT and CDR2 SNEGSKA (reference sequence). CDR3 length equals 16 residues. V shed 6 bases and J shed 3 bases, with 24 bases lying between them. This chain's CDR3 is CSARKVGRRVVYEQYF. DNA for the CDR3: TGCAGTGCCAGGAAAGTCGGACGGCGGGTCGTCTACGAGCAGTACTTC.

This clonotype has more than one count but fewer than ten. V is TRBV5-1 and J is TRBJ2-5, with D maybe TRBD2 (5 bases). This CDR3 contains 14 residues. CDR1 SGHRS and CDR2 YFSETQ come from the germline V gene. The ends were cut back, 4 bases at V and 2 bases at J, with 12 bases in the middle. CDR3 residues: CASSTRTTQETQYF. CDR3 sequence (DNA): TGCGCCAGCAGCACTAGGACCACGCAAGAGACCCAGTACTTC.

This chain links TRBV9 with TRBJ2-1; D ambiguous. The V end was cut by 2 bases, the J end by 0 bases, with 12 bases between. Germline loops: CDR1 SGDLS, CDR2 YYNGEE. This CDR3 spans 16 amino acids. In DNA, the CDR3 is TGTGCCAGCAGCGTTACCATTTGGGGCTCCTACAATGAGCAGTTCTTC. It yields the protein CASSVTIWGSYNEQFF.

This chain joins TRBV20-1 and TRBJ2-7; the D is unclear. The germline V gene has CDR1 DFQATT and CDR2 SNEGSKA (reference sequence). V lost 7 bases, J lost 0 bases, and 16 bases lay in between. This CDR3 spans 14 amino acids. The CDR3 DNA sequence: TGCAGTGGCGCAGCCAACAGAGTCTCCTACGAGCAGTACTTC. It encodes CSGAANRVSYEQYF.

Many counts were recorded for this clonotype. This chain uses TRBV12-3 or TRBV12-4 with TRBJ2-3; TRBD2 matches 7 bases. Losses at the gene ends were 2 bases for V and 7 bases for J; bases not matched to a gene: 9. The CDR3 is made up of 15 amino acids. CDR3 sequence reads: CASSLWGGGMNTQYF. The CDR3 nucleotides are TGTGCCAGCAGTTTATGGGGGGGAGGAATGAATACGCAGTATTTT.

This clonotype was observed a handful of times. This sequence joins TRBV9 and TRBJ2-7; D unclear. Germline-derived CDR1 and CDR2 are SGDLS and YYNGEE. The CDR3 has 14 residues. V shed 2 bases and J shed 2 bases, with 11 bases lying between them. CDR3 amino acids: CASSVSGTPYEQYF. As DNA, the CDR3 is TGTGCCAGCAGCGTCTCAGGCACCCCCTACGAGCAGTACTTC.

Written as DNA, the CDR3 is TGTGCCAGCAGCCAAGCCCACGACACTGAAGCTTTCTTT. Protein product: CASSQAHDTEAFF. This chain links TRBV3-1 with TRBJ1-1; unclear D gene. CDR3 length: 13 amino acids. V was clipped by 1 base and J by 3 bases, with 6 bases between them. In germline, CDR1 is LGHDT, CDR2 YNNKEL (reference sequence).

This clonotype was observed many times. J is TRBJ2-7 and V is TRBV3-1; no firm D call. The CDR3 covers 18 residues. Looked up from germline, CDR1 is LGHDT and CDR2 is YNNKEL (reference sequence). Between the trimmed V and J ends, which lost 1 base and 4 bases, there was a span of 23 bases. In DNA form, the CDR3 reads TGTGCCAGCAGCCAAGTAGGCCAAAAACCCATCCCCCGGTACGAGCAGTACTTC. Its translation is CASSQVGQKPIPRYEQYF.

This chain connects TRBV5-5 to TRBJ1-2, with TRBD1 matching 9 bases. In germline, CDR1 is SGHKS, CDR2 YYEKEE (reference sequence). The CDR3 sequence is 16 residues long. Losses at the gene ends were 4 bases for V and 3 bases for J; bases not matched to a gene: 10. The CDR3 protein is CASSITTGGIDYGYTF. CDR3 DNA sequence: TGTGCCAGCAGCATTACCACAGGGGGCATTGACTATGGCTACACCTTC.

This clonotype was seen at least ten times. V is TRBV5-1 and J is TRBJ2-7, with D unclear. CDR1 is SGHRS, CDR2 YFSETQ, per germline. There are 14 residues in the CDR3. The V end lost 0 bases, the J end lost 0 bases, and 7 bases lay between the germline ends. The CDR3 DNA reads as TGCGCCAGCAGCTTGGGGCAGGACTCCTACGAGCAGTACTTC. Encoded protein: CASSLGQDSYEQYF. Complete variable domain (other parts from reference TRBV5-1 and TRBJ2-7): KAGVTQTPRYLIKTRGQQVTLSCSPISGHRSVSWYQQTPGQGLQFLFEYFSETQRNKGNFPGRFSGRQFSNSRSEMNVSTLELGDSALYLCASSLGQDSYEQYFGPGTRLTVT.

This clonotype was seen ten or more times. The V and J genes are TRBV6-1 and TRBJ1-1; D remains ambiguous. Trimming cost V 8 bases and J 3 bases, with 10 bases left between them. The CDR3 covers 12 residues. Germline values: CDR1 MNHNS, CDR2 SASEGT. The CDR3: CASGMRDTEAFF. CDR3 DNA sequence: TGTGCCAGCGGTATGCGGGACACTGAAGCTTTCTTT.

This clonotype has only a few counts. V usage is TRBV27 and J usage is TRBJ1-5; a possible D gene is TRBD1 (6 bases). Germline V lookup: CDR1 MNHEY, CDR2 SMNVEV (reference sequence). The ends were cut back, 5 bases at V and 3 bases at J, with 14 bases in the middle. The CDR3 length is 15 residues. The CDR3 loop is CASSRGRGPNQPQHF. The DNA for the CDR3 is TGTGCCAGCAGTAGAGGCAGGGGTCCCAATCAGCCCCAGCATTTT.

In this sample, this clonotype turned up a few times. The V and J genes are TRBV20-1 and TRBJ2-1, with 10 nucleotides matching TRBD2. The CDR3 totals 18 residues. Germline CDR1 reads DFQATT; CDR2 reads SNEGSKA (reference sequence). The J segment lost 2 bases and the V segment lost 0 bases, leaving 10 bases of the junction unmatched. CDR3 nucleotides: TGCAGTGCTAGAGATGAAAGCGGGAGGGCCGTAACCTACAATGAGCAGTTCTTC. Amino acids: CSARDESGRAVTYNEQFF.

This clonotype was picked up many times. The V call is TRBV4-1, the J call TRBJ2-2, with D possibly TRBD2 on 5 matching bases. CDR1 is MGHRA, CDR2 YSYEKL, per germline. The CDR3 length is 15 residues. The germline V and J ends were trimmed by 0 bases and 5 bases, with 10 bases remaining between them. The CDR3 sequence is CASSQEYRGTGELFF. CDR3 nucleotides: TGCGCCAGCAGCCAAGAGTACCGGGGAACCGGGGAGCTGTTTTTT.

CDR3: CSARTGDGYTF. CDR3 bases: TGCAGTGCTAGAACAGGGGACGGCTACACCTTC. The chain is built from TRBV20-1 and TRBJ1-2; 7 bases match TRBD1. The V gene end was trimmed by 2 bases and the J gene end by 8 bases; junction bases not matched to a gene: 2. Germline CDR1 is DFQATT and CDR2 is SNEGSKA (reference sequence). There are 11 residues in the CDR3.

The rearrangement joins TRBV25-1 to TRBJ2-7; D is ambiguous. The CDR3 totals 16 residues. V was pared by 1 base and J by 2 bases, with 15 bases between. The germline gives CDR1 MGHDK, CDR2 SYGVNS. This CDR3 is CASSESLSKPPYEQYF. DNA for the CDR3: TGTGCCAGCAGTGAATCCCTCAGTAAACCTCCCTACGAGCAGTACTTC.

This clonotype was observed many times. The chain carries TRBV5-1 and TRBJ2-5; D tentatively reads TRBD1 or TRBD2 (5 bases each). V was shortened by 0 bases and J by 1 base, with 7 bases between the two germline ends. Germline loops: CDR1 SGHRS, CDR2 YFSETQ. There are 14 residues in the CDR3. The CDR3 spells CASSLGGVQETQYF. The CDR3 bases are TGCGCCAGCAGCTTGGGAGGGGTCCAAGAGACCCAGTACTTC.

This clonotype was seen a handful of times. The CDR3 DNA follows: TGTGCCAGCAGCGTTTCTGCACAGCCAAACTACGGTGGCGAGCAGTACTTC. Translated: CASSVSAQPNYGGEQYF. The chain has TRBV9 and TRBJ2-7; D remains ambiguous. Germline assignment: CDR1 SGDLS and CDR2 YYNGEE. Trimming pared 2 bases from V and 6 bases from J, leaving 24 bases between. This CDR3 has 17 amino acids.

The gene calls are TRBV18 and TRBJ1-2; the D gene is possibly TRBD1 (6 bases). The ends were cut back, 4 bases at V and 5 bases at J, with 14 bases in the middle. The V gene's germline CDR1 is KGHSH and CDR2 LQKENI. This CDR3 spans 14 amino acids. For the CDR3, the DNA is TGTGCCAGCTCACAAACAGGGTTGGAGTATGGCTACACCTTC. It encodes CASSQTGLEYGYTF.

Many counts were recorded for this clonotype. The rearrangement uses TRBV28 and TRBJ2-3, with 14 bases lining up with TRBD2. The CDR3 length is 19 residues. Germline CDR1 is MDHEN and CDR2 is SYDVKM. With 1 base clipped from V and 2 bases from J, the junction kept 8 bases outside the gene matches. The CDR3: CASSLSGLAGVSFTDTQYF. In DNA form, the CDR3 reads TGTGCCAGCAGTTTATCGGGACTAGCGGGGGTTTCGTTCACAGATACGCAGTATTTT.

In regard to this clonotype: This may come from a read error, since a much larger clone is one base off. The chain couples TRBV20-1 to TRBJ1-2; maybe TRBD1 (5 bases). The CDR3 is made up of 15 amino acids. In germline, CDR1 is DFQATT, CDR2 SNEGSKA (reference sequence). V dropped 3 bases and J dropped 3 bases, with 17 bases sitting between them. The CDR3 DNA reads as TGCAGTGCTAGCGTATCAGGGAGGGCTGACTATGGCTACACCTTC. This gives the protein CSASVSGRADYGYTF.

The table lists this clonotype with a few counts. One base away lies a much larger clone, so this may be a sequencing read error. The CDR3 reads CASSPGQYYEQYF. CDR3 nucleotide sequence: TGTGCCAGCAGCCCGGGACAGTACTACGAGCAGTACTTC. The rearrangement joins TRBV11-2 to TRBJ2-7; 7 positions agree with TRBD1. Trimming cost V 5 bases and J 3 bases; bases outside gene matches: 4. Germline loops: CDR1 SGHAT, CDR2 FQNNGV. There are 13 residues in the CDR3. Supplemented by reference TRBV11-2 and TRBJ2-7, the full variable domain reads EAGVAQSPRYKIIEKRQSVAFWCNPISGHATLYWYQQILGQGPKLLIQFQNNGVVDDSQLPKDRFSAERLKGVDSTLKIQPAKLEDSAVYLCASSPGQYYEQYFGPGTRLTVT.

CDR3 coding DNA: TGTGCCAGCAGTTCCCTAGCGGGAGTTCTGAATGAGCAGTTCTTC. Amino acids: CASSSLAGVLNEQFF. J is TRBJ2-1 and V is TRBV27, with 10 bases that match TRBD2. The CDR3 runs 15 residues. The germline CDR1 and CDR2 sequences are MNHEY and SMNVEV (reference sequence). The trim removed 4 bases at V and 7 bases at J, leaving 7 bases unmatched.

This chain uses TRBV4-1 with TRBJ2-2; D gene ambiguous. The CDR3 runs to 13 residues. V was trimmed by 2 bases and J by 2 bases, leaving 3 bases between them. The germline V gene has CDR1 MGHRA and CDR2 YSYEKL. The CDR3 sequence is CASSQYNTGELFF. The CDR3 coding sequence is TGCGCCAGCAGCCAATATAACACCGGGGAGCTGTTTTTT.

This chain links TRBV12-3 or TRBV12-4 with TRBJ2-2; D gene unclear. The CDR3 has 16 residues. Trimming stripped 5 bases from V and 0 bases from J, with 13 bases between. This chain's CDR3 is CASSHTPIANTGELFF. In DNA, the CDR3 is TGTGCCAGCAGTCACACACCAATCGCGAACACCGGGGAGCTGTTTTTT.

This clonotype was observed many times. CDR3 protein: CSARPRAGTGVGRETQYF. The CDR3 DNA sequence: TGCAGTGCTAGACCGAGAGCGGGAACGGGAGTGGGTAGAGAGACCCAGTACTTC. The rearrangement links TRBV20-1 to TRBJ2-5, with TRBD2 matching 7 bases. V lost 2 bases to trimming and J lost 4 bases; unmatched junction nucleotides: 19. The CDR3 has 18 residues. CDR1 and CDR2 from the germline V gene are DFQATT and SNEGSKA (reference sequence).